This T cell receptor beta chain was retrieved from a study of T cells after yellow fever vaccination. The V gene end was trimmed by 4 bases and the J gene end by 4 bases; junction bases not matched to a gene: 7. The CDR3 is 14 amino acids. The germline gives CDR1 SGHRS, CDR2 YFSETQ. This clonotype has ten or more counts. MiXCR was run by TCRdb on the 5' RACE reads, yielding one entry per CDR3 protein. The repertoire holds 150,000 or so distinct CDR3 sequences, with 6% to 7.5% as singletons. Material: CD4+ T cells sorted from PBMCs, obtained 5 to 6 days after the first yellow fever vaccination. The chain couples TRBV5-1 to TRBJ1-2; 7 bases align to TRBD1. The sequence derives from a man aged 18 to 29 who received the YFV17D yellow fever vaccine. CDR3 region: CASSPGQEIYGYTF. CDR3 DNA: TGCGCCAGCAGCCCAGGACAGGAGATCTATGGCTACACCTTC.